The 15 T cell receptor beta chains below all came from one sample that was sequenced in a study of T cells in Graves' hyperthyroidism and ophthalmopathy. TCR beta CDR3 regions were amplified from RNA transcripts. With the HTBI primer set, the TCR CDR3 went through a first round of RT-PCR. Using its own MiXCR run on the multiplex PCR reads, TCRdb lists one record per CDR3 protein. The sample lists 650,000 to 750,000 distinct CDR3 sequences, 13% to 15% occurring once. Sample: blood. The receptors originated from a young woman with Graves' hyperthyroidism.

The chain links TRBV4-3 to TRBJ2-7; no clear D gene. Germline-derived CDR1 and CDR2 are LGHNA and YSLEER. The V end lost 0 bases, the J end lost 0 bases, and 12 bases lay between the germline ends. The CDR3 loop spans 16 amino acids. The CDR3 sequence: CASSQDWASSSYEQYF. CDR3 bases: TGCGCCAGCAGCCAAGATTGGGCGTCCAGCTCCTACGAGCAGTACTTC.

This clonotype has only a few counts. The chain has TRBV28 and TRBJ2-5, with D unresolved. V gave up 8 bases and J gave up 2 bases, with 12 bases separating them. Germline-derived CDR1 and CDR2 are MDHEN and SYDVKM. The CDR3 spans 13 residues. The CDR3 coding sequence is TGTGCCAGCGGCCTAACCGCTCAAGAGACCCAGTACTTC. Translated, it gives CASGLTAQETQYF.

The chain employs TRBV4-1 and TRBJ2-2, with D hard to call. The germline V and J ends were trimmed by 7 bases and 0 bases, with 12 bases remaining between them. The germline V gene encodes CDR1 MGHRA and CDR2 YSYEKL. This CDR3 is 15 amino acids long. The CDR3 bases are TGCGCCAGCAAACAAGGGCGTGCGAACACCGGGGAGCTGTTTTTT. This codes for CASKQGRANTGELFF.

Many counts were recorded for this clonotype. The chain employs TRBV2 and TRBJ2-2; TRBD2 is a possible D gene (5 bases). The CDR3 sequence is 15 residues long. CDR1 and CDR2 from the germline V gene are SNHLY and FYNNEI. Trimming shortened V by 10 bases and J by 1 base, and 16 bases separated the two germline ends. DNA of the CDR3: TGTGCCACCGGGATAGGGCGGGTGAACACCGGGGAGCTGTTTTTT. It codes for CATGIGRVNTGELFF.

Ten or more counts support this clonotype. The chain combines TRBV6-5 with TRBJ1-4; D not certain. The CDR3 runs 15 residues. Germline values: CDR1 MNHEY, CDR2 SVGAGI. Trimming removed 0 bases from V and 8 bases from J, with 13 bases in between. In DNA, the CDR3 is TGTGCCAGCAGTTACTCGGGAGGGAAGAACGAAAAACTGTTTTTT. It translates to CASSYSGGKNEKLFF.

The rearrangement uses TRBV3-1 and TRBJ2-3; the match to TRBD1 covers 10 bases. CDR1 is LGHDT, CDR2 YNNKEL, per germline (reference sequence). The CDR3 extends over 15 amino acids. V shed 4 bases and J 4 bases; nucleotides not matched to a gene: 5. CDR3 coding DNA: TGTGCCAGCAGCCCTCGGGACAGGGGAGCAGATACGCAGTATTTT. Amino acids: CASSPRDRGADTQYF.

This clonotype has ten or more counts. The V gene is TRBV7-6, the J gene TRBJ2-2, with D hard to call. V was shortened by 0 bases and J by 2 bases, with 7 bases between the two germline ends. Germline CDR1 SGHVS, CDR2 FNYEAQ. This CDR3 spans 15 amino acids. The DNA of the CDR3 is TGTGCCAGCAGCTTAGCAGCACCAAACACCGGGGAGCTGTTTTTT. It specifies CASSLAAPNTGELFF.

This clonotype was recorded many times. The chain has TRBV29-1 and TRBJ2-7; possibly TRBD1 or TRBD2 for D (5 bases each). The CDR3 has 11 residues. CDR1 and CDR2 from the germline V gene are SQVTM and ANQGSEA. Between the trimmed V and J ends, which lost 4 bases and 1 base, there was a span of 5 bases. CDR3 nucleotides: TGCAGCGTTGGGGGGTCCTACGAGCAGTACTTC. This translates into CSVGGSYEQYF.

V is TRBV15 and J is TRBJ2-6; D unclear. The V end lost 3 bases, the J end lost 0 bases, and 12 bases lay between the germline ends. The CDR3 totals 17 residues. CDR1 and CDR2 (germline): LNHNV, YYDKDF (reference sequence). CDR3 in amino acids: CATSSEPVSSGANVLTF. DNA of the CDR3: TGTGCCACCAGCAGCGAACCAGTGAGCTCTGGGGCCAACGTCCTGACTTTC.

The chain joins TRBV2 to TRBJ2-5; perhaps TRBD2 as D (5 bases). Trimming took off 4 bases at V and 2 bases at J, with 8 bases between the two ends. The CDR3 totals 13 residues. Germline V CDR1 and CDR2: SNHLY, FYNNEI. Here the CDR3 reads CASSGGHQETQYF. In nucleotides, the CDR3 is TGTGCCAGCAGTGGAGGGCATCAAGAGACCCAGTACTTC.

This clonotype was observed a handful of times. The CDR3 region has the DNA TGCGCCAGCAGCTTAACAGGGATTGGAGAGACCCAGTACTTC. Its protein product is CASSLTGIGETQYF. The V and J genes are TRBV5-1 and TRBJ2-5; perhaps TRBD1 as D (6 bases). CDR1 SGHRS and CDR2 YFSETQ come from the germline V gene. V was trimmed by 2 bases and J by 4 bases, leaving 12 bases between them. CDR3 length: 14 amino acids.

This clonotype was counted ten times or more. V gene TRBV20-1 combines with J gene TRBJ1-5; possible D gene TRBD1, 5 bases. The V end was cut by 5 bases, the J end by 7 bases, with 15 bases between. Germline CDR1 DFQATT, CDR2 SNEGSKA (reference sequence). This CDR3 spans 13 amino acids. The DNA of the CDR3 is TGCAGTGCTCGAAAGCAGGGCGGGCAGCCCCAGCATTTT. As protein: CSARKQGGQPQHF.

In its sample, this clonotype was seen many times. The CDR3 is CASSLIRDHTGELFF. CDR3 sequence (DNA): TGTGCCAGCAGCTTAATCCGGGACCACACCGGGGAGCTGTTTTTT. This chain joins TRBV11-3 and TRBJ2-2; D may match TRBD1 or TRBD2 (5 bases each). The ends were cut back, 2 bases at V and 3 bases at J, with 10 bases in the middle. Per the germline V gene, CDR1 is SGHNT and CDR2 is YENEEA. The CDR3 length is 15 residues.

This clonotype was detected many times. This chain joins TRBV30 and TRBJ2-3; 7 nucleotides line up with TRBD2. Germline trimming cut 0 bases from V and 2 bases from J; bases unmatched to any gene: 2. The CDR3 has 14 residues. CDR1 and CDR2 from the germline V gene are GTSNPN and SVGIG (reference sequence). CDR3 residues: CAWSVGGITDTQYF. In DNA, the CDR3 is TGTGCCTGGAGTGTCGGGGGGATCACAGATACGCAGTATTTT.

The table lists this clonotype with many counts. The V and J genes are TRBV27 and TRBJ2-7; 10 nucleotides agree with TRBD1. The CDR3 runs to 16 residues. The germline gives CDR1 MNHEY, CDR2 SMNVEV (reference sequence). The trim removed 6 bases at V and 7 bases at J, leaving 15 bases unmatched. The CDR3 region has the DNA TGTGCCAGCAGCCCCCTCCCGGGACAGGGGCCTCTTGAGCAGTACTTC. Translating gives CASSPLPGQGPLEQYF.